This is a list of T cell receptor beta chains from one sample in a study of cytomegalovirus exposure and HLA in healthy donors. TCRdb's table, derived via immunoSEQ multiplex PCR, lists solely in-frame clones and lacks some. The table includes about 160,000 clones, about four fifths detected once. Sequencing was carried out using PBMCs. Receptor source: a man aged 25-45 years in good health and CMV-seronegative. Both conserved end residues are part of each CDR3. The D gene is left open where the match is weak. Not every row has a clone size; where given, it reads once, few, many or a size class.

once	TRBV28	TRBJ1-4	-	CAAGGAAPEKLFF	TGTGCCGCAGGAGGGGCTGCCCCCGAAAAACTGTTTTTT
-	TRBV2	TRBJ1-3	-	CASSEGGSGNTIYF	TGTGCCAGCAGTGAAGGAGGATCTGGAAACACCATATATTTT
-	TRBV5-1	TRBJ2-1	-	CASSLSLQSYNEQFF	TGCGCCAGCAGCTTGAGCCTGCAATCCTACAATGAGCAGTTCTTC
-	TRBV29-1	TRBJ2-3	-	CSVFEYPDRGTDTQYF	TGCAGCGTTTTCGAGTATCCGGACAGAGGCACAGATACGCAGTATTTT
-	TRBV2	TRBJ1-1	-	CASRGEGEAFF	TGTGCCAGCAGGGGCGAGGGAGAAGCTTTCTTT
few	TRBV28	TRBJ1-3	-	CATLDRASGNTIYF	TGTGCCACCCTAGACCGAGCCTCTGGAAACACCATATATTTT
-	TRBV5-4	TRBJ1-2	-	CASSSPNREPFYGYTF	TGTGCCAGCAGCTCGCCGAACCGGGAGCCTTTCTATGGCTACACCTTC
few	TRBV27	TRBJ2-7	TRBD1	CASSFPGTGWDEQYF	TGTGCCAGCAGCTTTCCCGGGACAGGGTGGGACGAGCAGTACTTC
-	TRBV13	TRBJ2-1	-	CASSLGGENEQFF	TGTGCCAGCAGCTTAGGCGGGGAGAATGAGCAGTTCTTC
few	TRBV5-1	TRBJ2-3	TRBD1	CASSPGTGGTDTQYF	TGCGCCAGCAGCCCCGGGACAGGGGGCACAGATACGCAGTATTTT
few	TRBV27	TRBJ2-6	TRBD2	CASSLRGAGANVLTF	TGTGCCAGCAGTTTACGGGGGGCTGGGGCCAACGTCCTGACTTTC
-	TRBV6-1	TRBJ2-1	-	CASSTSSGGEQFF	TGTGCCAGCAGTACCTCATCTGGGGGGGAGCAGTTCTTC
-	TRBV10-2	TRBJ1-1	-	CASSGLGGEGDAFF	TGCGCCAGCAGTGGACTAGGGGGGGAAGGGGACGCTTTCTTT
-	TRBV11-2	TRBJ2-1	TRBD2	CASHGLAAYNEQFF	TGTGCCAGCCATGGACTAGCGGCCTACAATGAGCAGTTCTTC
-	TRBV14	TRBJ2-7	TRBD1	CASSLAGTGYEQYF	TGTGCCAGCAGCCTGGCCGGGACAGGGTACGAGCAGTACTTC